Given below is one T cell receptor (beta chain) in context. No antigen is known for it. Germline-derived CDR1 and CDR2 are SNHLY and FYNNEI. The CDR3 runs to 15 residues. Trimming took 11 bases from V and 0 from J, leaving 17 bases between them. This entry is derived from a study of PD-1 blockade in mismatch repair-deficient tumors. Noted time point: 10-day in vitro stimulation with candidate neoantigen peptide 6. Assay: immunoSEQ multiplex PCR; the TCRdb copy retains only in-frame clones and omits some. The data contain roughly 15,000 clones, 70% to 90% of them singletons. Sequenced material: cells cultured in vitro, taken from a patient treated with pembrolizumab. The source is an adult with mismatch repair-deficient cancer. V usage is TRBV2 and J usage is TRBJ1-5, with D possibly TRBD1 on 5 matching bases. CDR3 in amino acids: CASRDYANSNQPQHF. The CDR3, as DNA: TGTGCCTCTCGGGACTATGCCAATAGCAATCAGCCCCAGCATTTT.